This paragraph reports one T cell receptor beta chain. The antigen it binds to is not known. It has no much larger one-base neighbor in the sample; base qualities were not kept. From its cysteine to its phenylalanine, the CDR3 spans 17 amino acids. The sequence is cut down to CDR3 DNA, 51 bases in frame from base 1. CDR1 KGHDR and CDR2 SFDVKD were looked up in the germline V gene. Germline trimming amounts to 4 bases on V and 6 bases on J, with 12 as the count of junction bases outside the gene matches. Whole blood was collected in K2EDTA tubes by collaborating institutions according to the institutions' own protocols. Collaborator samples were shipped for TCRbeta analysis as frozen whole blood, isolated PBMCs, or DNA extracted from either sample type. TCRbeta CDR3 regions were amplified from genomic DNA by means of the immunoSEQ Assay, a bias-controlled multiplex PCR. The authors' pipeline ran thus. Within the assay, amplification of reference gene primers was used to estimate how many nucleated cells each sample contained. To quantify the absolute abundance of each unique TCRbeta CDR3 rearrangement, sequence reads were collapsed and filtered. For each sample, productive Simpson clonality was calculated as the square root of Simpson's diversity index over productive rearrangements. The table comes from immuneACCESS by way of TCRdb, which keeps in-frame sequences with V and J called. Part of the clones is missing from these tables; in studies checked, under half for an unresolved V gene and the rest for unknown reasons. V, J and clone size are those of that table, while D and trimming were read from the DNA. In all, the sample holds more than 85,000 clones, and under 90% of those were seen once. Jointly, the top ten make up 3% to 3.5% of the sample.

The data are from a study of blood T cell repertoires in COVID-19 (dated by TCRdb to 2020 to 2022). The study in broad terms: Collaborator samples came from the United States, Italy and Spain and covered acute and convalescent phases of COVID-19. The material from the prospective study consisted of cDNA or gDNA derived from T cells, B-cell-depleted T cells, or PBMCs. The dataset comprised deeply sampled blood TCRbeta repertoires from subjects exposed to, actively infected with, or recovered from COVID-19. The repertoires were made available in a free public database intended to serve as a resource for research on the immune response to SARS-CoV-2. Samples came from the ongoing ImmuneRACE study (first 160 participants) plus 1,254 subjects from 6 global collaborators. Sample metadata almost always included a de-identified subject ID, COVID-19 status, age in years and sex. Where HLA class I and class II types were available, the types were taken from metadata supplied by the sample provider, not from assay-based typing.

What the authors observed across the whole study: Clinical and demographic metadata were provided uncurated, with the amount varying by source and participant.

The sample taken for sequencing was peripheral blood. The chain employs TRBV24-1 and TRBJ2-1; 9 bases in the middle match TRBD2. The receptor was isolated from a woman in her sixties or seventies with acute or convalescent COVID-19. The CDR3 protein sequence reads: CATSDRYPSGNPNEQFF. The nucleotide sequence reads TGTGCCACCAGTGACCGCTATCCTAGCGGGAACCCCAATGAGCAGTTCTTC.